This T cell receptor (beta chain) was sequenced in a study of T-cell memory formation after mild COVID-19. Study-level points and caveats: Memory from before infection featured some responding clones, which suggests cross-reactive memory joined.

TCRdb re-analysed the 5' RACE reads in MiXCR, keeping a single row per CDR3 protein. The sample gives under 300,000 distinct CDR3 sequences, roughly 10% of which show up once; more than 20% is in the top ten. V was clipped by 3 bases and J by 4 bases; unmatched bases: 2. The CDR3 loop spans 14 amino acids. This clonotype was recorded many times. Its specificity is unknown. Sequencing used PBMCs or a T cell subset sorted from them (not recorded which). The chain is built from TRBV12-3 or TRBV12-4 and TRBJ2-7; TRBD2 matches 11 bases. The source is a man younger than 35 who had mild COVID-19 (a few samples of this study predate the infection). Cell type and time point are not known. The CDR3 loop reads CASSLTSGAYEQYF. For the CDR3, the DNA is TGTGCCAGCAGTTTGACTAGCGGGGCATACGAGCAGTACTTC.